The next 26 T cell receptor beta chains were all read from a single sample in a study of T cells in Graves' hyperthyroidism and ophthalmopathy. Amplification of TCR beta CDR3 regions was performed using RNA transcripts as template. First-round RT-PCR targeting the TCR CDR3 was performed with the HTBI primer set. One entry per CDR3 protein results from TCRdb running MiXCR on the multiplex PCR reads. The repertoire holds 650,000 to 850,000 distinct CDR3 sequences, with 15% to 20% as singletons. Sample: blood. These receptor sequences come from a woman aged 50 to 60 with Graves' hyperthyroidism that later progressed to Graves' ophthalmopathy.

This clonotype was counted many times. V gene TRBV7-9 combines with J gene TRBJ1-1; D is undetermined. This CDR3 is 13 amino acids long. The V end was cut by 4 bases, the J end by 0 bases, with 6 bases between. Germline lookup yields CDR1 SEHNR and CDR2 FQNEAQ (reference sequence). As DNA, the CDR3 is TGTGCCAGCAGCTACCGGGTGAACACTGAAGCTTTCTTT. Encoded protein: CASSYRVNTEAFF.

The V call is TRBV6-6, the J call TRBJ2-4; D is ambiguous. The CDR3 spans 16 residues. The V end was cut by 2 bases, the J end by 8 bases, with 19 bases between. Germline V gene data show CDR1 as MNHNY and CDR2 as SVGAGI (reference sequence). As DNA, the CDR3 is TGTGCCAGCAGTTACGGGAACAGTCCCCAAAGGGACATTCAGTACTTC. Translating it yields CASSYGNSPQRDIQYF.

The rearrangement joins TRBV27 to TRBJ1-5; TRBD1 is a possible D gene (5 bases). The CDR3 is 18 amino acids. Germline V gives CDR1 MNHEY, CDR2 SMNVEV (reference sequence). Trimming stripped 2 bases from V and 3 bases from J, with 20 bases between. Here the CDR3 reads CASSLVGRERSFNQPQHF. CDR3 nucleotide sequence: TGTGCCAGCAGTTTAGTTGGCAGGGAGCGAAGTTTCAATCAGCCCCAGCATTTT.

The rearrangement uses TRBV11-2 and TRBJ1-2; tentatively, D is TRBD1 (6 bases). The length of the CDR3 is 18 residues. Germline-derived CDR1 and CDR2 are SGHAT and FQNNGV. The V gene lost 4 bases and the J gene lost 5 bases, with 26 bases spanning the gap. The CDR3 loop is CASSSPGSDRNGWYGYTF. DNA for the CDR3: TGTGCCAGCAGCTCCCCGGGCTCCGACAGGAATGGTTGGTATGGCTACACCTTC.

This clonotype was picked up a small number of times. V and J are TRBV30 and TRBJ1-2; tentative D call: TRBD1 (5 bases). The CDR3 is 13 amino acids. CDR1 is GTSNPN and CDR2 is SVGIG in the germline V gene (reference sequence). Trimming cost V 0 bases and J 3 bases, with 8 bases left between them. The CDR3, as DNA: TGTGCCTGGAGTGTTGGACATTACTATGGCTACACCTTC. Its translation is CAWSVGHYYGYTF.

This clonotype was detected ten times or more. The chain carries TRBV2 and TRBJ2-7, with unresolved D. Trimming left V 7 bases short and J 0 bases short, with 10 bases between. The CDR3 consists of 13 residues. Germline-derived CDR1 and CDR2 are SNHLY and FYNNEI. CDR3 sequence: CASTSDFSYEQYF. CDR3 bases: TGTGCCAGCACGAGTGACTTCTCCTACGAGCAGTACTTC.

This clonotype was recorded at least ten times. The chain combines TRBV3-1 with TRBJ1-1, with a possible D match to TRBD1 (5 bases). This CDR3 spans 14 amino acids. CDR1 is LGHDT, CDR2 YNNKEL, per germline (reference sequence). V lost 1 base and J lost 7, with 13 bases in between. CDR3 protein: CASSQAGGNGEAFF. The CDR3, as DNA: TGTGCCAGCAGCCAAGCTGGGGGTAACGGTGAAGCTTTCTTT.

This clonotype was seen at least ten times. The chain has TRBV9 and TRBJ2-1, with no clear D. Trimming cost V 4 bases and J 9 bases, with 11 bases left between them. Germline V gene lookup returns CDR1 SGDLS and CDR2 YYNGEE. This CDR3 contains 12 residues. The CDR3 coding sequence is TGTGCCAGCAGCACCATGGGGATTGAGCAGTTCTTC. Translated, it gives CASSTMGIEQFF. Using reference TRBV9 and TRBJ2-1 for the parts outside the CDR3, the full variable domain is DSGVTQTPKHLITATGQRVTLRCSPRSGDLSVYWYQQSLDQGLQFLIQYYNGEERAKGNILERFSAQQFPDLHSELNLSSLELGDSALYFCASSTMGIEQFFGPGTRLTVL.

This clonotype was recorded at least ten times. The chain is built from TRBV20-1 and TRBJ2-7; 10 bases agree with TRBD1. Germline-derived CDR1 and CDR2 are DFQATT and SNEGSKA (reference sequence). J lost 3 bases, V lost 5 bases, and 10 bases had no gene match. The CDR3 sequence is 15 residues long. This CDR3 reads CSAPEGGDRGYEQYF. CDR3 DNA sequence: TGCAGTGCTCCTGAGGGTGGGGACAGGGGCTACGAGCAGTACTTC.

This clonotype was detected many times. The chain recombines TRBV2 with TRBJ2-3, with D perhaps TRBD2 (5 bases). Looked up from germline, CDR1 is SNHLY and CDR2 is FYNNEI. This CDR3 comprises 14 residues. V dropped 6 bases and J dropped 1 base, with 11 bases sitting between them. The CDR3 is CASRWLAGTDTQYF. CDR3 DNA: TGTGCCAGCAGGTGGCTAGCTGGCACAGATACGCAGTATTTT.

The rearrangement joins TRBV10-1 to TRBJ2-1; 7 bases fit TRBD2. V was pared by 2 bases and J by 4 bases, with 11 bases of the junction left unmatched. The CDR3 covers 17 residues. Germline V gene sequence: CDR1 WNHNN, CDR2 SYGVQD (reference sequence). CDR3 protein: CASSEGPGTTLYNEQFF. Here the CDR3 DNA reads TGCGCCAGCAGTGAGGGACCCGGGACTACCTTATACAATGAGCAGTTCTTC.

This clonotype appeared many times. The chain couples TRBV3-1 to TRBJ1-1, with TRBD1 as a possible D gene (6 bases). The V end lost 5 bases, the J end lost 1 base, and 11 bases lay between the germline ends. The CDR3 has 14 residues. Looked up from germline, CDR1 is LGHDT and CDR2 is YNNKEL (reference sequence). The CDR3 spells CASSALDRNTEAFF. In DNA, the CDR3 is TGTGCCAGCAGCGCATTGGACAGGAACACTGAAGCTTTCTTT. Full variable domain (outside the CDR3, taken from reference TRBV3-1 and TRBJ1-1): DTAVSQTPKYLVTQMGNDKSIKCEQNLGHDTMYWYKQDSKKFLKIMFSYNNKELIINETVPNRFSPKSPDKAHLNLHINSLELGDSAVYFCASSALDRNTEAFFGQGTRLTVV.

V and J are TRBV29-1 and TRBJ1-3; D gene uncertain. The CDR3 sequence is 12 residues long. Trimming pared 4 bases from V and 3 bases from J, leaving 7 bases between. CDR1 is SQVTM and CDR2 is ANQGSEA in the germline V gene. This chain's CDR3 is CSVAGFGNTIYF. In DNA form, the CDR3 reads TGCAGCGTTGCAGGCTTTGGAAACACCATATATTTT. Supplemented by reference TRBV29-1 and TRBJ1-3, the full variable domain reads SAVISQKPSRDICQRGTSLTIQCQVDSQVTMMFWYRQQPGQSLTLIATANQGSEATYESGFVIDKFPISRPNLTFSTLTVSNMSPEDSSIYLCSVAGFGNTIYFGEGSWLTVV.

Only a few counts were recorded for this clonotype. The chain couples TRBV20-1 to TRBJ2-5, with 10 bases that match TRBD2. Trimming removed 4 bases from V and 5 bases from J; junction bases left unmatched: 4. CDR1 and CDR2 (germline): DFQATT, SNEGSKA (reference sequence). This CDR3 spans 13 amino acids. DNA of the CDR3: TGCAGTGCTACCGGGACTAGCGTGGAGACCCAGTACTTC. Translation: CSATGTSVETQYF.

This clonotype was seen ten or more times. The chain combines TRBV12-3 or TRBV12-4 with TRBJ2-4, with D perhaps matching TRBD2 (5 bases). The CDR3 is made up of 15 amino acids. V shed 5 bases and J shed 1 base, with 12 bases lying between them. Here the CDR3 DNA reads TGTGCCAGCAGTGAGTCGTCGGGGGCCAAAAACATTCAGTACTTC. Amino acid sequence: CASSESSGAKNIQYF.

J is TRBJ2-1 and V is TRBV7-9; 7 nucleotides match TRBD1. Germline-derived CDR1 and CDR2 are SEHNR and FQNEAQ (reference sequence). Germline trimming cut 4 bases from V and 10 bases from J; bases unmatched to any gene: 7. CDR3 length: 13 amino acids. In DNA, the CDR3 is TGTGCCAGCAGCTCCCAGGGGGTCAGGGAGCAGTTCTTC. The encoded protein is CASSSQGVREQFF.

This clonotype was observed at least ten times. The CDR3 DNA is TGCAGTGTGAGGGGGCGCAATCAGCCCCAGCATTTT. It yields the protein CSVRGRNQPQHF. The chain employs TRBV20-1 and TRBJ1-5, with 7 positions matching TRBD1. Losses at the gene ends were 7 bases for V and 2 bases for J; bases not matched to a gene: 2. Germline V gives CDR1 DFQATT, CDR2 SNEGSKA (reference sequence). The CDR3 spans 12 residues.

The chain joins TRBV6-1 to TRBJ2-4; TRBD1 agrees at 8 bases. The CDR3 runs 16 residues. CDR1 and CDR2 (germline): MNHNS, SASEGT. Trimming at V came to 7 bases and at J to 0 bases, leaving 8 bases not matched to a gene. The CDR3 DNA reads TGTGCCAGCACAAAGACAGGGGCCCTAGCCAAAAACATTCAGTACTTC. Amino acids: CASTKTGALAKNIQYF.

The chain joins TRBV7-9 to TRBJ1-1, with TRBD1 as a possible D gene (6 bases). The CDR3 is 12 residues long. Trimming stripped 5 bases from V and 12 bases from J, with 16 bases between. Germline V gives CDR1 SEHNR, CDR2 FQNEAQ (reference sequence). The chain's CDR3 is CASSAGTPESFF. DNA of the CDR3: TGTGCCAGCAGCGCCGGGACACCAGAGTCTTTCTTT.

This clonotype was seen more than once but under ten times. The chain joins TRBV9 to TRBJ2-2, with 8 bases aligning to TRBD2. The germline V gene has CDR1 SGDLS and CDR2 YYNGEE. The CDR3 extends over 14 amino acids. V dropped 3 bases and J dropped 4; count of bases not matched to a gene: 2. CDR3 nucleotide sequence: TGTGCCAGCAGCGCCGGGACTAGCACCGGGGAGCTGTTTTTT. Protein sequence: CASSAGTSTGELFF.

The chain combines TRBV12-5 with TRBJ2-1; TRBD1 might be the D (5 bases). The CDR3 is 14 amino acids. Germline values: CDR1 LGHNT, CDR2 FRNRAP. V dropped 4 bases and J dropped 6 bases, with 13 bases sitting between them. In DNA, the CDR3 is TGTGCTAGTGGTTCCCCGGACAAGTTCAATGAGCAGTTCTTC. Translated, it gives CASGSPDKFNEQFF.

This chain's CDR3 is CASSPDGGTYNEQFF. CDR3 nucleotide sequence: TGTGCCAGCAGCCCTGACGGGGGCACCTACAATGAGCAGTTCTTC. This chain connects TRBV6-1 to TRBJ2-1, with D perhaps being TRBD1 or TRBD2 (6 bases each). Trimming shortened V by 6 bases and J by 2 bases, and 14 bases separated the two germline ends. The CDR3 runs to 15 residues. Germline V gene data show CDR1 as MNHNS and CDR2 as SASEGT.

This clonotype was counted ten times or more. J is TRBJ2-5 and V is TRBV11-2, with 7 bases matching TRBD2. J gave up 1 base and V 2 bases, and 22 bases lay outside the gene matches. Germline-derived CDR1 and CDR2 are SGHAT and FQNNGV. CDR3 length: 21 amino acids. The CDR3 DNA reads TGTGCCAGCAGCTTACGAAACCCGACTCCGCGGGGGAGTCCTACCCAAGAGACCCAGTACTTC. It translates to CASSLRNPTPRGSPTQETQYF.

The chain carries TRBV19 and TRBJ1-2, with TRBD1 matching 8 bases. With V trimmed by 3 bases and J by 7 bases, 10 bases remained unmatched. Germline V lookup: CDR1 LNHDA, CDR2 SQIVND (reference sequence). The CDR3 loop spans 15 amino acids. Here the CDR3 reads CASSMPNRGKSGYTF. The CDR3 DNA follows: TGTGCCAGTAGTATGCCTAACAGGGGGAAAAGTGGCTACACCTTC.

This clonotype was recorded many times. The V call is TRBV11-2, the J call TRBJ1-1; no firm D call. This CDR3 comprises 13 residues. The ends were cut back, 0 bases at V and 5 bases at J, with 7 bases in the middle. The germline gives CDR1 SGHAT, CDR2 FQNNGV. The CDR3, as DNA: TGTGCCAGCAGCTTAGAAAGGAGGACTGAAGCTTTCTTT. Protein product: CASSLERRTEAFF.

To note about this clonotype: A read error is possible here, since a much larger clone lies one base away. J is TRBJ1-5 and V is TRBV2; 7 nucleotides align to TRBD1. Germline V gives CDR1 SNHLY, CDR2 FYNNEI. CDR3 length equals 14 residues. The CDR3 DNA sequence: TGTGCCGGCAGGGACAGTTATAGCAATCAGCCCCAGCATTTT. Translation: CAGRDSYSNQPQHF.